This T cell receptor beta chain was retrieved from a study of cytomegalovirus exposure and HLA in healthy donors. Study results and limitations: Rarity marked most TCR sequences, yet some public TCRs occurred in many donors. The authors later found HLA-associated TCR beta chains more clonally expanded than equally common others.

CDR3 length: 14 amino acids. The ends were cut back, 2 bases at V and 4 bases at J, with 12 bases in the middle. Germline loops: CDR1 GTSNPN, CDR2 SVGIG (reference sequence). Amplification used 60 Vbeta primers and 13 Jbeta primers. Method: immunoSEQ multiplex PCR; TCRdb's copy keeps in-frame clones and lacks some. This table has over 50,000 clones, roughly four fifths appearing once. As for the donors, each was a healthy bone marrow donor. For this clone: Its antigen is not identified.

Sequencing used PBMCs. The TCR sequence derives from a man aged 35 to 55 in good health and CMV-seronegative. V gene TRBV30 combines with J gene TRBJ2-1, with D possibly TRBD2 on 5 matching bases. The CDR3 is CAWSLFGVYNEQFF. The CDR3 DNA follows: TGTGCCTGGAGTCTCTTCGGGGTTTACAATGAGCAGTTCTTC.